This T cell receptor (beta chain) was sequenced for a study of cytomegalovirus exposure and HLA in healthy donors. For the study at large: As an earlier analysis found, about 179 million T cells yielded about 120 million unique TCR beta sequences.

Every donor was a healthy person donating bone marrow. With regard to this clone: Its antigen is as yet unknown.

60 Vbeta and 13 Jbeta primers were used in PCR. Method: immunoSEQ multiplex PCR; TCRdb's copy keeps in-frame clones and lacks some. The table records about 150,000 clones, approximately 86% of them present only once. The ends were cut back, 6 bases at V and 0 bases at J, with 15 bases in the middle. Germline V gene lookup returns CDR1 LNHDA and CDR2 SQIVND (reference sequence). The CDR3 is 16 amino acids. The study, taken as a whole, reports: In vitro checks showed that three CMV-associated chains really do target CMV antigens.

The gene calls are TRBV19 and TRBJ1-5; D possibly corresponds to TRBD1 (5 bases). Material for sequencing was PBMCs. The sequence came from a woman in her 50s in good health and CMV-seropositive. The CDR3, as DNA: TGTGCCAGTAGCCGATTGGGGGACTATAGCAATCAGCCCCAGCATTTT. Amino acids: CASSRLGDYSNQPQHF.